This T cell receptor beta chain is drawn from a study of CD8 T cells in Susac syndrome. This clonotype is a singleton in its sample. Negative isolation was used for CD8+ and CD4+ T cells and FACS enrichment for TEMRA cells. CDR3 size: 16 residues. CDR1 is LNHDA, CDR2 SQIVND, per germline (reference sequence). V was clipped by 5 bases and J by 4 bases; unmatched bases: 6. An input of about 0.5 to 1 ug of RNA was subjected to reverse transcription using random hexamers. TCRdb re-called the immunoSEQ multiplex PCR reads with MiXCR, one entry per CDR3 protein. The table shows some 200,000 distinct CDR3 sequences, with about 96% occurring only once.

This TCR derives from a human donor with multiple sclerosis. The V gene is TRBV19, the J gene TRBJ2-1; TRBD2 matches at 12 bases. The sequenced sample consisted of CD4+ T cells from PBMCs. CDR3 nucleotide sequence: TGTGCCAGTAGTGGGCGGACTAGCGGGAAATACAATGAGCAGTTCTTC. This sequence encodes CASSGRTSGKYNEQFF.